The T cell receptor (gamma chain) described here comes from a study of gamma-delta chains in newborns, infants, children. Study overall: Microbial exposure reportedly drives polyclonal innate γδ T cell expansion after birth.

The CDR3 extends over 14 amino acids. Germline V gene data show CDR1 as GITISATS and CDR2 as ISYDGTV (reference sequence). TCRdb called clones from the reads again using CATT. The sample has some 1,000 gamma-chain clones; approximately 35% are singletons. The V segment is TRGV9, and no J call was made. Specimen: blood. This receptor was identified in a child who was a newborn, infant or young child, either healthy, febrile or measles-vaccinated (not recorded which). The CDR3, as DNA: TGTGCCTTGTGGGAGGTGTGGGCTTATTATAACAAACTATTT. Protein product: CALWEVWAYYNKLF.